This T cell receptor (beta chain) was profiled in a study of molecular identifiers for immune sequencing clone quantification. V was clipped by 1 base and J by 3 bases, with 8 bases between them. Germline V gene lookup returns CDR1 KGHDR and CDR2 SFDVKD. CDR3 length: 15 residues. TCRdb passed the PCR reads through MiXCR, listing each CDR3 protein once. Among 250,000 to 400,000 distinct CDR3 sequences listed, 20% to 25% were seen once. This chain connects TRBV24-1 to TRBJ2-2; perhaps TRBD2 as D (5 bases). The receptor comes from a human donor in good health. Some libraries in this study had Jurkat cell RNA spiked in. Sequencing input: naive CD8+ T cells from blood, with Jurkat cell RNA spiked in. As for subset: FACS-sorted CD8+CD4-CCR7+CD45RA+ naive T cells. DNA for the CDR3: TGTGCCACCAGTGATTTCGAGAGGGACACCGGGGAGCTGTTTTTT. It codes for CATSDFERDTGELFF.